This T cell receptor beta chain comes out of a study of tumor-infiltrating lymphocytes in primary liver carcinoma. Study-wide results and caveats: Lesser overlap characterized tumor-adjacent and tumor-blood pairs relative to tumor region pairs.

Total RNA and DNA came together from roughly 20-30 mg of bulk tissue without cell sorting. Note on this clonotype: Its antigen is undetermined.

Starting material of about 0.45 ug total RNA yielded TCR beta cDNA via a constant-region primer. Libraries covering TCR beta were generated through three nested multiplex PCR rounds (using a slightly modified ARM-PCR). Researchers ran the first two PCR rounds for roughly 11 cycles each with TRBV1-TRBV30 forward primers and a C-beta reverse primer. TCRdb reprocessed the multiplex PCR reads via MiXCR and lists one record per CDR3 protein. Of more than 55,000 distinct CDR3 sequences in the sample, around 64% were seen once. Germline V gene sequence: CDR1 MNHNS, CDR2 SASEGT. CDR3 size: 14 residues. The sequence was obtained from a man between 40 and 49 years old with primary liver carcinoma and hepatitis B virus infection. The sequenced sample was liver tumor tissue from sampling region 2. Noted subset: tumor region T2, inferior pole. The gene calls are TRBV6-1 and TRBJ1-1; TRBD1 matches 10 bases. Here the CDR3 DNA reads TGTGCGAGTCGAAGACAGGGGGCTGTGACTAAAGCTTTCTTT. Protein product: CASRRQGAVTKAFF.